These 21 T cell receptor beta chains share one sample of origin, sequenced in a study of cytomegalovirus exposure and HLA in healthy donors. Primers included in the PCR were 60 Vbeta and 13 Jbeta primers. Profiled with immunoSEQ multiplex PCR; TCRdb holds only in-frame clones, not every one. Of about 110,000 clones in the sample, 60% to 80% were seen once. The material sequenced was PBMCs. These TCRs come from a boy younger than 18 in good health and CMV-seronegative.

This clone showed up just a few times. The chain employs TRBV6-1 and TRBJ1-3; no firm D call. The CDR3 is made up of 13 amino acids. Germline V gene data show CDR1 as MNHNS and CDR2 as SASEGT. Between the trimmed V and J ends, which lost 5 bases and 0 bases, there was a span of 5 bases. The CDR3 here is CASSTTSGNTIYF. The CDR3, as DNA: TGTGCCAGCAGTACTACCTCTGGAAACACCATATATTTT.

The chain employs TRBV15 and TRBJ2-1, with TRBD1 matching over 9 bases. Germline V CDR1 and CDR2: LNHNV, YYDKDF (reference sequence). Trimming cost V 3 bases and J 8 bases; bases outside gene matches: 8. The CDR3 runs to 15 residues. The CDR3 region is CATSSHGQGLYEQFF. In DNA, the CDR3 is TGTGCCACCAGCAGCCACGGACAGGGGTTGTATGAGCAGTTCTTC.

The V gene is TRBV4-3, the J gene TRBJ1-6; perhaps TRBD1 as D (5 bases). Deletions cut 0 bases from V and 0 bases from J, with 9 bases between. CDR3 length equals 17 residues. The germline V gene has CDR1 LGHNA and CDR2 YSLEER. CDR3 nucleotides: TGCGCCAGCAGCCAAGATCGACAGAGCTCCTATAATTCACCCCTCCACTTT. Translating gives CASSQDRQSSYNSPLHF.

In its sample, this clone was seen once. The chain couples TRBV28 to TRBJ1-1, with a weak D call TRBD1 (5 bases). CDR3 size: 17 residues. Between the trimmed V and J ends, which lost 2 bases and 0 bases, there was a span of 16 bases. CDR1 MDHEN and CDR2 SYDVKM come from the germline V gene. The CDR3 bases are TGTGCCAGCAGTTTACGGGCCGTCAGGGCCATGAACACTGAAGCTTTCTTT. It is translated as CASSLRAVRAMNTEAFF.

The chain recombines TRBV9 with TRBJ2-7; 7 nucleotides line up with TRBD2. The trim removed 0 bases at V and 0 bases at J, leaving 3 bases unmatched. Per the germline V gene, CDR1 is SGDLS and CDR2 is YYNGEE. The CDR3 extends over 15 amino acids. CDR3 in DNA: TGTGCCAGCAGCGTAGGGGCGGGAGTCTCCTACGAGCAGTACTTC. This sequence encodes CASSVGAGVSYEQYF.

The gene calls are TRBV2 and TRBJ2-2; the D is unclear. The CDR3 contains 14 residues. V was trimmed by 6 bases and J by 1 base, leaving 9 bases between them. CDR1 and CDR2 (germline): SNHLY, FYNNEI. The CDR3 region has the DNA TGTGCCAGCAGGTTGACACAGAACACCGGGGAGCTGTTTTTT. Translating gives CASRLTQNTGELFF.

This clone was picked up a small number of times. The chain has TRBV7-8 and TRBJ1-5; 11 bases fit TRBD1. Germline-derived CDR1 and CDR2 are SGHVS and FQNEAQ. This CDR3 comprises 14 residues. The V and J ends lost 5 bases and 6 bases, in that order; junction bases with no gene match: 3. CDR3 coding DNA: TGTGCCAGCAGCCGCGGGACAGGGGGTCAGCCCCAGCATTTT. It codes for CASSRGTGGQPQHF.

The chain uses TRBV12-5 and TRBJ2-1, with TRBD2 as a possible D gene (6 bases). The germline V gene has CDR1 LGHNT and CDR2 FRNRAP. Deletions cut 2 bases from V and 1 base from J, with 6 bases between. The CDR3 has 14 amino acids. CDR3 residues: CASGLRESYNEQFF. The CDR3 DNA sequence: TGTGCTAGTGGTTTGCGGGAGTCCTACAATGAGCAGTTCTTC.

This chain links TRBV5-8 with TRBJ1-3, with 10 bases that match TRBD1. The CDR3 loop spans 15 amino acids. Germline-derived CDR1 and CDR2 are SGHTS and YDEGEE. After removal of 5 bases from V and 4 bases from J, the junction contained 6 bases not matched to a gene. The CDR3 spells CASSSTGGSGNTIYF. The CDR3 bases are TGTGCCAGCAGTTCGACAGGGGGCTCGGGAAACACCATATATTTT.

This clone was found a few times. V and J are TRBV11-2 and TRBJ1-6; 7 bases agree with TRBD1. V shed 3 bases, J shed 7 bases, and the junction held 15 bases outside the gene matches. The CDR3 is 18 residues long. CDR1 and CDR2 (germline): SGHAT, FQNNGV. CDR3 protein: CASSLRDSSNAGNSPLHF. The CDR3 DNA follows: TGTGCCAGCAGCTTGCGGGACAGCTCAAACGCGGGAAATTCACCCCTCCACTTT.

The gene calls are TRBV30 and TRBJ1-1, with D perhaps TRBD1 (6 bases). This CDR3 is 12 amino acids long. Trimming took 5 bases from V and 3 from J, leaving 10 bases between them. Germline V lookup: CDR1 GTSNPN, CDR2 SVGIG (reference sequence). CDR3 coding DNA: TGTGCCTGGGGGGGGGCGTACACTGAAGCTTTCTTT. It codes for CAWGGAYTEAFF.

The chain carries TRBV7-9 and TRBJ1-4, with D unclear. The CDR3 contains 15 residues. Trimming removed 5 bases from V and 4 bases from J, with 14 bases in between. The germline V gene encodes CDR1 SEHNR and CDR2 FQNEAQ (reference sequence). CDR3 sequence: CASSPLPRFNEKLFF. The CDR3 coding sequence is TGTGCCAGCAGCCCGTTACCGCGATTTAATGAAAAACTGTTTTTT.

This chain links TRBV28 with TRBJ1-1; a possible D gene is TRBD1 (6 bases). The CDR3 runs 14 residues. V gave up 3 bases and J gave up 1 base, with 9 bases separating them. Germline values: CDR1 MDHEN, CDR2 SYDVKM. This CDR3 reads CASSFPGENTEAFF. CDR3 DNA: TGTGCCAGCAGTTTTCCAGGGGAGAACACTGAAGCTTTCTTT.

The chain joins TRBV5-1 to TRBJ2-1; TRBD2 agrees at 9 bases. Trimming at V came to 4 bases and at J to 10 bases, leaving 12 bases not matched to a gene. This CDR3 contains 15 residues. Germline V gives CDR1 SGHRS, CDR2 YFSETQ. The CDR3 coding sequence is TGCGCCAGCAGCCCCGGACTAGCGCGCAGTATAGAGCAGTTCTTC. As protein: CASSPGLARSIEQFF.

The chain uses TRBV2 and TRBJ2-7; 9 nucleotides align to TRBD2. Germline V CDR1 and CDR2: SNHLY, FYNNEI. The CDR3 extends over 14 amino acids. Losses at the gene ends were 5 bases for V and 3 bases for J; bases not matched to a gene: 5. CDR3: CASSLTSGYYEQYF. In nucleotides, the CDR3 is TGTGCCAGCAGTCTTACTAGCGGGTACTACGAGCAGTACTTC.

This clone has just a few counts. The rearrangement uses TRBV30 and TRBJ1-1; 10 bases align to TRBD1. This CDR3 contains 15 residues. V dropped 4 bases and J dropped 4; count of bases not matched to a gene: 9. The germline gives CDR1 GTSNPN, CDR2 SVGIG (reference sequence). This CDR3 is CAWTRGTGVGTEAFF. The CDR3, as DNA: TGTGCCTGGACCCGCGGGACAGGGGTCGGCACTGAAGCTTTCTTT.

The gene calls are TRBV7-9 and TRBJ1-2; 11 nucleotides line up with TRBD1. The CDR3 spans 14 residues. CDR1 and CDR2 (germline): SEHNR, FQNEAQ (reference sequence). With 5 bases clipped from V and 7 bases from J, the junction kept 6 bases outside the gene matches. The CDR3 region has the DNA TGTGCCAGCAGCCATGGACAGGGGGCCTTTGGCTACACCTTC. Amino acid sequence: CASSHGQGAFGYTF.

V usage is TRBV5-8 and J usage is TRBJ2-1, with TRBD2 matching 9 bases. V was clipped by 0 bases and J by 0 bases; unmatched bases: 10. CDR1 and CDR2 (germline): SGHTS, YDEGEE. The length of the CDR3 is 19 residues. The chain's CDR3 is CASSLEGTSTPSSYNEQFF. CDR3 DNA sequence: TGTGCCAGCAGCTTGGAGGGGACTAGCACCCCAAGCTCCTACAATGAGCAGTTCTTC.

The chain links TRBV5-1 to TRBJ2-1; possible D gene TRBD1, 5 bases. Germline V gene lookup returns CDR1 SGHRS and CDR2 YFSETQ. The V end lost 2 bases, the J end lost 4 bases, and 10 bases lay between the germline ends. This CDR3 contains 14 residues. In DNA, the CDR3 is TGCGCCAGCAGCTTCAGGGCGTGGTACAATGAGCAGTTCTTC. Protein sequence: CASSFRAWYNEQFF. The variable domain in full, completed from reference TRBV5-1 and TRBJ2-1, reads KAGVTQTPRYLIKTRGQQVTLSCSPISGHRSVSWYQQTPGQGLQFLFEYFSETQRNKGNFPGRFSGRQFSNSRSEMNVSTLELGDSALYLCASSFRAWYNEQFFGPGTRLTVL.

V is TRBV13 and J is TRBJ1-6, with TRBD1 matching over 10 bases. The CDR3 is made up of 16 amino acids. Germline CDR1 and CDR2: PRHDT and FYEKMQ (reference sequence). Trimming at V came to 5 bases and at J to 8 bases, leaving 9 bases not matched to a gene. CDR3 sequence (DNA): TGTGCCAGCAGCCTTGATTTTGGACAGGGGGATTCACCCCTCCACTTT. Its protein is CASSLDFGQGDSPLHF.

The genes are TRBV6-1 and TRBJ2-7; D is ambiguous. The CDR3 is 13 amino acids. CDR1 and CDR2 from the germline V gene are MNHNS and SASEGT. Trimming removed 8 bases from V and 3 bases from J, with 14 bases in between. CDR3 residues: CASSSGYYYEQYF. Here the CDR3 DNA reads TGTGCCAGCTCATCAGGCTATTACTACGAGCAGTACTTC.